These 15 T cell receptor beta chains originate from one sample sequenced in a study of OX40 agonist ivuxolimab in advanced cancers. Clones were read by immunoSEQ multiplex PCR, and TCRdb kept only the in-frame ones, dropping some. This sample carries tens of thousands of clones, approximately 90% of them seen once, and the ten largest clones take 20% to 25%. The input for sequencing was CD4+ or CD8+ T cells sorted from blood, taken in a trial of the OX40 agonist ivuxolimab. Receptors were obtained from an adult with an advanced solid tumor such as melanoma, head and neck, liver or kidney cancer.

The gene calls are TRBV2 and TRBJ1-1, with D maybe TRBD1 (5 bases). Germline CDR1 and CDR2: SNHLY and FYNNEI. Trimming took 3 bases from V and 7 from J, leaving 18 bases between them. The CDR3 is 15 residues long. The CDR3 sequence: CASSERLGARVEAFF. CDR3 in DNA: TGTGCCAGCAGTGAGCGGCTAGGGGCAAGGGTTGAAGCTTTCTTT.

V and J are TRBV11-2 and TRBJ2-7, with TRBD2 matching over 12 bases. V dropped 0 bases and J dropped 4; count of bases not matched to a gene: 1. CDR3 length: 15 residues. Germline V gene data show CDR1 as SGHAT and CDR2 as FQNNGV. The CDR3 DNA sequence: TGTGCCAGCAGCTTAGACGGGACTAGCGGGTACGAGCAGTACTTC. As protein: CASSLDGTSGYEQYF.

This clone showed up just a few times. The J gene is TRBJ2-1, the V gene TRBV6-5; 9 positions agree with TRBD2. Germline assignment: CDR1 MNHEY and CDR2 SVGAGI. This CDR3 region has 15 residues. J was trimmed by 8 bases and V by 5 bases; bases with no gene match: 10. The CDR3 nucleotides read TGTGCCAGCAGTACTACTAGCGGGCGGGTCGATGAGCAGTTCTTC. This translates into CASSTTSGRVDEQFF.

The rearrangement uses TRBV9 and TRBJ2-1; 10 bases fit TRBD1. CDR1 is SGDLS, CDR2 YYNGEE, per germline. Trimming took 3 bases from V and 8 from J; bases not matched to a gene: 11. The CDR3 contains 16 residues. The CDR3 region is CASSGDSGTGVHEQFF. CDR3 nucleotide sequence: TGTGCCAGCAGCGGAGACTCCGGGACAGGGGTACATGAGCAGTTCTTC.

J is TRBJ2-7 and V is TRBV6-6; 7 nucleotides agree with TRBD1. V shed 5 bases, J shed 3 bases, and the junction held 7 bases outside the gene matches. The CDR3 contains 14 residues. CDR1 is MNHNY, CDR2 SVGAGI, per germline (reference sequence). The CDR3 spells CASSPGTGDYEQYF. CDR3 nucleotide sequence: TGTGCCAGCAGTCCCGGCACAGGGGACTACGAGCAGTACTTC.

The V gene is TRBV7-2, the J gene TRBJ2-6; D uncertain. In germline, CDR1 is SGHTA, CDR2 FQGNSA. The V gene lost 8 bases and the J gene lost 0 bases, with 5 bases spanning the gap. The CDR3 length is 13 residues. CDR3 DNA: TGTGCCAGCGGTTACTCTGGGGCCAACGTCCTGACTTTC. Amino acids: CASGYSGANVLTF.

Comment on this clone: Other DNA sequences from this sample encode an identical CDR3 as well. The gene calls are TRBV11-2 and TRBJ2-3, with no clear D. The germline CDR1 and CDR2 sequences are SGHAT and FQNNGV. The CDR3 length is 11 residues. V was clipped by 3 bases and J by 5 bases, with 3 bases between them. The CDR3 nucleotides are TGTGCCAGCAGCTTTCGAGATACGCAGTATTTT. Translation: CASSFRDTQYF.

The CDR3 nucleotides are TGTGCCTGGTGGGACAGCTATGGCTACACCTTC. The encoded protein is CAWWDSYGYTF. The chain uses TRBV30 and TRBJ1-2; 7 nucleotides line up with TRBD1. The germline gives CDR1 GTSNPN, CDR2 SVGIG (reference sequence). V trimming: 5 bases; J trimming: 4 bases; junction bases outside the gene matches: 1. The CDR3 is 11 residues long.

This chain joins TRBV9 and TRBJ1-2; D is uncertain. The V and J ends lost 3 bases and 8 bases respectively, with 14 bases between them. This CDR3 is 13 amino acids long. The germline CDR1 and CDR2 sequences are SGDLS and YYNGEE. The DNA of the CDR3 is TGTGCCAGCAGCGCCCGCCCCCGGAGGGGCTACACCTTC. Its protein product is CASSARPRRGYTF.

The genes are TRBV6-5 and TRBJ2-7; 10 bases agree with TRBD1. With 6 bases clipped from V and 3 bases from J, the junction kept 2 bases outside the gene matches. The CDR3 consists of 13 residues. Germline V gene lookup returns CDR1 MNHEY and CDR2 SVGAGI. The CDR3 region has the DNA TGTGCCAGCAGAGGACAGGGGGGCTACGAGCAGTACTTC. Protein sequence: CASRGQGGYEQYF.

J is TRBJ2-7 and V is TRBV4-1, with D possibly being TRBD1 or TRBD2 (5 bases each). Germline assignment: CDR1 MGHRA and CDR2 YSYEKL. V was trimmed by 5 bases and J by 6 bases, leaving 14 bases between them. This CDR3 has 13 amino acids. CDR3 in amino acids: CASSGGIGTEQYF. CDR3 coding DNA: TGCGCCAGCAGCGGAGGAATTGGGACCGAGCAGTACTTC.

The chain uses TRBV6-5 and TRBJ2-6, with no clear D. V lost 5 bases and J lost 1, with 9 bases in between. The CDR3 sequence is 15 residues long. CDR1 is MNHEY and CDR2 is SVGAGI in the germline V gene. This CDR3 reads CASSPGGSGANVLTF. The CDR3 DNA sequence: TGTGCCAGCAGTCCCGGTGGATCTGGGGCCAACGTCCTGACTTTC.

CDR3 nucleotides: TGTGCCTGGATGCGGGATTACGAGCAGTACTTC. It specifies CAWMRDYEQYF. The chain uses TRBV30 and TRBJ2-7; tentatively, D is TRBD2 (6 bases). This CDR3 contains 11 residues. V lost 4 bases to trimming and J lost 4 bases, with 8 bases between them. Per the germline V gene, CDR1 is GTSNPN and CDR2 is SVGIG (reference sequence). Complete variable domain (other parts from reference TRBV30 and TRBJ2-7): SQTIHQWPATLVQPVGSPLSLECTVEGTSNPNLYWYRQAAGRGLQLLFYSVGIGQISSEVPQNLSASRPQDRQFILSSKKLLLSDSGFYLCAWMRDYEQYFGPGTRLTVT.

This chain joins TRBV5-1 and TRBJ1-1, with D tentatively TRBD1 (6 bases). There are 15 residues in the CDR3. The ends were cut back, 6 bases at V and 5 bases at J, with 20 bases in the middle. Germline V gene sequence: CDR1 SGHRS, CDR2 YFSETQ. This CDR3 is CASTSLGEGGTEAFF. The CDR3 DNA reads TGCGCCAGCACCTCTTTGGGGGAAGGGGGGACTGAAGCTTTCTTT.

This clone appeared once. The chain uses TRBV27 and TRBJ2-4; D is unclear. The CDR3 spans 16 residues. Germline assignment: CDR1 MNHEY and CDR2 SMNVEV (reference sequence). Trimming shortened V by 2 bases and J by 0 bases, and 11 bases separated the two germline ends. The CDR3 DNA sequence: TGTGCCAGCAGTTTAAGGGAACTACTAGCCAAAAACATTCAGTACTTC. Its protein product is CASSLRELLAKNIQYF.